This T cell receptor (beta chain) originates from a study of T cells after yellow fever vaccination. Conversion of TCR transcripts into cDNA relied on 5'RACE template switching, which added a universal primer site and UMIs. TCRdb re-derived calls from the 5' RACE reads in MiXCR, one entry per CDR3 protein. The table includes around 120,000 distinct CDR3 sequences, 7.2% detected once. Germline lookup yields CDR1 SNHLY and CDR2 FYNNEI. The CDR3 length is 19 residues. A note on this clonotype: Its antigen is unknown. One junction end disagrees with the germline gene, perhaps due to a read error.

Study conclusions and caveats: In post-booster samples, most primary-vaccination clones reappeared (about 96% CD4, 70% to 90% CD8).

The input for sequencing was CD4+ T cells sorted from PBMCs, taken roughly seven weeks after the first yellow fever vaccination. The sequence was obtained from a man aged 18 to 35 who received the YFV17D yellow fever vaccine. This chain links TRBV2 with TRBJ1-2, with a tentative D call TRBD1 (6 bases). DNA for the CDR3: TGTGCCTGCAGTTTAATAGTGAGGGGGTATCTAAGAGGTAACTATGGCTACACCTTC. As protein: CACSLIVRGYLRGNYGYTF.